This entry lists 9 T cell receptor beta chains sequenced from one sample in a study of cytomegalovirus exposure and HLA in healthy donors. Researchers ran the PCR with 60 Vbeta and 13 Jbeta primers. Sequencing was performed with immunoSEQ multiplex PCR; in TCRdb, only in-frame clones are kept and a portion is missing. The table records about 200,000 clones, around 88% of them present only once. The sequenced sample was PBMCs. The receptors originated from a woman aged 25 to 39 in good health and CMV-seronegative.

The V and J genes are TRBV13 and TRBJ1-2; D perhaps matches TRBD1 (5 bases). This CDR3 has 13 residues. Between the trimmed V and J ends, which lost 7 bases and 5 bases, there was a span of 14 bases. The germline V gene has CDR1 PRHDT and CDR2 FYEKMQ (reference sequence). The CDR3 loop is CASKRTPEYGYTF. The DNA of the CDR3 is TGTGCCAGCAAAAGGACACCAGAGTATGGCTACACCTTC.

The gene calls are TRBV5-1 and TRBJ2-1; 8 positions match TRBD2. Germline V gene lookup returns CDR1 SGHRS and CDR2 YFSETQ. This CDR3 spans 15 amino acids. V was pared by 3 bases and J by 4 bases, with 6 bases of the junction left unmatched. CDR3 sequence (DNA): TGCGCCAGCAGCTCGGGACTAGGGGTATACAATGAGCAGTTCTTC. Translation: CASSSGLGVYNEQFF. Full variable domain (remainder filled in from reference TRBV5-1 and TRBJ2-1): KAGVTQTPRYLIKTRGQQVTLSCSPISGHRSVSWYQQTPGQGLQFLFEYFSETQRNKGNFPGRFSGRQFSNSRSEMNVSTLELGDSALYLCASSSGLGVYNEQFFGPGTRLTVL.

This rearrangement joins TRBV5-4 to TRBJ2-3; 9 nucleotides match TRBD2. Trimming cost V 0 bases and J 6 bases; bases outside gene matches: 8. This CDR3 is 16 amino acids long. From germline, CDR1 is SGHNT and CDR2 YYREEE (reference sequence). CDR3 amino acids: CASSLEAGGPGDTQYF. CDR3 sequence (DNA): TGTGCCAGCAGCTTGGAGGCGGGGGGGCCAGGGGATACGCAGTATTTT.

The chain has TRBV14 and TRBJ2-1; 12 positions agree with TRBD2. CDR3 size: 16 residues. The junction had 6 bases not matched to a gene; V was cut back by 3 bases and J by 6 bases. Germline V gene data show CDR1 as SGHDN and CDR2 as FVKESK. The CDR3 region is CASSQRTSGIFNEQFF. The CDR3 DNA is TGTGCCAGCAGCCAGAGGACTAGCGGGATATTCAATGAGCAGTTCTTC.

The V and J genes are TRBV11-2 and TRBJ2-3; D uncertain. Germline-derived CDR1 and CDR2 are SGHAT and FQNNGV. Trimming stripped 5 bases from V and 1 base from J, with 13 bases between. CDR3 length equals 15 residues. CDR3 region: CASSPHPGGTDTQYF. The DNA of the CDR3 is TGTGCCAGCAGCCCCCACCCCGGAGGCACAGATACGCAGTATTTT.

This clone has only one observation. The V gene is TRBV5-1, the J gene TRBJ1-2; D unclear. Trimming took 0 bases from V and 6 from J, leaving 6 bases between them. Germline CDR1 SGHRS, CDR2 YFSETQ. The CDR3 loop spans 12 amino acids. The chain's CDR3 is CASSLGQDGYTF. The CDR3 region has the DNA TGCGCCAGCAGCTTGGGGCAGGATGGCTACACCTTC.

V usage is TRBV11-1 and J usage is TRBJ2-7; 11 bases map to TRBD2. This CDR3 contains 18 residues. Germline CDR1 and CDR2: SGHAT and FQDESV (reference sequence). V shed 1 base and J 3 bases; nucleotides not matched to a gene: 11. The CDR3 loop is CASSLGASGRSFIYEQYF. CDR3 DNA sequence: TGTGCCAGCAGCTTAGGGGCTAGCGGGAGGTCGTTCATCTACGAGCAGTACTTC.

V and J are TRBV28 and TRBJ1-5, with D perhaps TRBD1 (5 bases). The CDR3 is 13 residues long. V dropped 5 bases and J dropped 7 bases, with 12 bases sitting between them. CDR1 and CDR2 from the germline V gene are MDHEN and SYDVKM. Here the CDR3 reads CASSPWGDQPQHF. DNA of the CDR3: TGTGCCAGCAGTCCATGGGGGGACCAGCCCCAGCATTTT.

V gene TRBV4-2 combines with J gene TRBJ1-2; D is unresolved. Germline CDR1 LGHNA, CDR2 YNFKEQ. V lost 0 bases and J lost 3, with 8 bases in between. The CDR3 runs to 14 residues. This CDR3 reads CASSQDLTDYGYTF. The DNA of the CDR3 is TGTGCCAGCAGCCAAGATTTAACGGACTATGGCTACACCTTC.